This TCR beta chain derives from a study of shared T cell receptors in the human thymus (TCRdb year 2021). Context from the whole study: The study investigated the way shared, self-reactive T-cell receptor alpha chains are produced in the human thymus.

Comment on this clone: Its target antigen remains unknown. Germline and junction disagree at one end, which may indicate a read error.

Receptor amplification or capture employed the immunoSEQ multiplex PCR assay. TCRdb limited this immuneACCESS table to in-frame rearrangements with V and J called. A share of clones is missing; checked studies link under half to unresolved V genes, and the rest is unexplained. This sample comprises 640,000 or so clones, around 87% of them detected only once. Jointly, the top ten make up roughly 0.0086% of the sample. These data also formed part of another study, on human thymus T cells. The second study, in turn, reports: Donors were immunologically healthy infants undergoing open corrective cardiac surgery for congenital heart defects in Finland. Thymus tissue was collected as surgical resects that were removed during corrective cardiac surgery. Both the thymic and the peripheral blood repertoires appeared to show biased V and J gene segment usage. The related research found that thymic TCR repertoires overlapped highly between unrelated individuals. The study used under ten infant thymus samples plus four related peripheral blood samples to characterize TCR alpha and beta repertoires. The infant donors were 7 to 244 days old, and the cohort included roughly six males and a couple of females. Thymocytes were freed from the tissue by mechanical means and kept at -70 degrees C as pellets of roughly 10-32 million cells. Genomic DNA was extracted from frozen cell pellets with a QIAsymphony instrument. The immunoSEQ multiplex PCR assay was used to amplify the TCRB and TCRAD loci from a standardized amount of quality-controlled genomic DNA. The amplicons covered the V(D)J region and were long enough to include the CDR3 and to identify the V and J genes. The commercial immunoSEQ service was used to sequence amplicons on an Illumina platform. Primer bias and sequencing errors were corrected using previously described methods, and TCRAD and TCRB definitions followed the IMGT database. Repertoires were analysed with immunoSEQ Analyzer 3.0 and VDJTools, covering basic statistics, V/J segment usage, diversity estimates, rarefaction and pairwise overlap. Diversity was estimated using the Chao1, ChaoE, Efron-Thisted, Shannon and inverse Simpson indices, and was also estimated on datasets down-sampled to the size of the smallest sample. Repertoire overlap was assessed by strict matching of CDR3 nucleotide sequence, V gene and J gene, and clustering was done by Jaccard-based multidimensional scaling. On average, thymus samples yielded 810,000 or so unique TCRB clonotypes, whereas blood samples yielded 65,000 to 100,000.

The clonotype originates from a boy less than two years old with a congenital heart defect. Donor details come from another sample of the same person, matched by shared clones. Input material: thymocytes.

Here the CDR3 is given as CASGLGGRNYGYTF. The nucleotides read TGTGCTAGTGGCTTGGGCGGCCGTAACTATGGCTACACCTTC. The rearranged segments are TRBV12-5 and TRBJ1-2; the D gene cannot be resolved reliably. The CDR3 holds 14 amino acids from the cysteine to the phenylalanine. This entry keeps only the CDR3 DNA: 42 bases, framed from base 1. The CDR1 and CDR2 encoded by the germline V gene are LGHNT and FRNRAP.